This TCR beta chain was profiled in a study of blood T cells in healthy people across ages. The CDR3 covers 13 residues. V lost 7 bases and J 5 bases, leaving 12 bases between the germline ends. Germline V lookup: CDR1 SNHLY, CDR2 FYNNEI. Russia was home to the donors, healthy Caucasian individuals aged about 6 to 100. Around 10 milliliters was the volume of peripheral blood drawn from each donor. General study findings and limits: TCR beta diversity, measured per million T cells, fell in a roughly linear way with age. Fewer expanded clones and more diversity marked long-lived versus aged donors.

A remark on this clonotype: Its matching antigen is unknown.

A J-beta primer mix and a sample-barcoded 5' primer were used in a second PCR of about 7 to 12 cycles. One entry per CDR3 protein, called by TCRdb with MiXCR from the 5' RACE reads. The sample contains 650,000 to 1,000,000 distinct CDR3 sequences, 36% of which appear only once. The sample was blood. The rearrangement joins TRBV2 to TRBJ2-1; D unresolved. This receptor was obtained from a man aged 18 to 29 in good health. CDR3 DNA sequence: TGTGCCAGCATGGCGAGCAGGCACAATGAGCAGTTCTTC. It specifies CASMASRHNEQFF.